Following are 24 T cell receptor beta chains from one sample sequenced in a study of breast tumors, draining lymph nodes, adjacent tissues. The lymph nodes were axillary draining lymph nodes from breast cancer patients. TCRdb re-called the multiplex PCR reads with MiXCR, one entry per CDR3 protein. The sample has around 250,000 distinct CDR3 sequences, about 34% seen once. The material sequenced was axillary lymph node tissue. All receptors come from a female donor with breast cancer. Some clones in this sample may be carry-over from other donors' samples.

This clonotype came up many times. This chain connects TRBV7-9 to TRBJ2-1, with 7 bases fitting TRBD2. This CDR3 comprises 13 residues. Germline CDR1 is SEHNR and CDR2 is FQNEAQ (reference sequence). V shed 5 bases, J shed 10 bases, and the junction held 8 bases outside the gene matches. CDR3 nucleotides: TGTGCCAGCAGCACCAGAGCGGGGAACGAGCAGTTCTTC. It yields the protein CASSTRAGNEQFF.

This clonotype was counted only a few times. A read error is possible here, since a much larger clone lies one base away. The chain has TRBV10-3 and TRBJ2-7; D is uncertain. This CDR3 has 14 amino acids. V was shortened by 2 bases and J by 3 bases, with 11 bases between the two germline ends. Germline values: CDR1 ENHRY, CDR2 SYGVKD. DNA for the CDR3: TGTGCCATCAGTGAGCCCATGGCTGGCTACGAGCAGTACTTC. It translates to CAISEPMAGYEQYF.

This rearrangement joins TRBV7-2 to TRBJ2-6; D is unclear. Trimming removed 5 bases at V and 4 bases at J, with 9 bases between. Germline CDR1 SGHTA, CDR2 FQGNSA. This CDR3 comprises 14 residues. This CDR3 is CASSDSPGANVLTF. In nucleotides, the CDR3 is TGTGCCAGCAGCGACTCCCCAGGGGCCAACGTCCTGACTTTC.

In its sample, this clonotype was seen once. This chain connects TRBV6-5 to TRBJ2-7; 12 bases map to TRBD2. CDR1 MNHEY and CDR2 SVGAGI come from the germline V gene. The J segment lost 9 bases and the V segment lost 9 bases, leaving 6 bases of the junction unmatched. CDR3 length: 12 residues. In DNA form, the CDR3 reads TGTGCCAGAAGACTAGCGGGAGTCGGGCAGTACTTC. Its translation: CARRLAGVGQYF.

This clonotype was recorded a few times. This may be a read error: a much more frequent sequence differs by one nucleotide. The rearrangement joins TRBV29-1 to TRBJ1-2; 9 bases map to TRBD1. This CDR3 has 14 residues. Per germline, CDR1 SQVTM and CDR2 ANQGSEA. CDR3 region: CSARTGARGYGYPF. CDR3 nucleotide sequence: TGCAGCGCCCGGACAGGGGCCCGGGGCTATGGCTACCCCTTC.

This clonotype was recorded a few times. This clone may be a read error of a much larger clone one base away. The rearrangement joins TRBV2 to TRBJ2-1; 9 nucleotides agree with TRBD2. Germline V gene data show CDR1 as SNHLY and CDR2 as FYNNEI. This CDR3 is built from 18 residues. With 6 bases clipped from V and 0 bases from J, the junction kept 12 bases outside the gene matches. CDR3 sequence reads: CASRVREGLVGSYNEQFF. CDR3 DNA: TGTGCCAGCAGAGTGCGGGAGGGCCTAGTGGGCTCCTACAATGAGCAGTTCTTC.

This clonotype was counted at least ten times. The chain recombines TRBV5-8 with TRBJ2-7; TRBD2 matches at 11 bases. This CDR3 has 13 amino acids. The germline CDR1 and CDR2 sequences are SGHTS and YDEGEE. V shed 3 bases and J 5 bases; nucleotides not matched to a gene: 1. The DNA of the CDR3 is TGTGCCAGCAGCTCACTAGCGGGGGACGAGCAGTACTTC. Amino acid sequence: CASSSLAGDEQYF.

The chain has TRBV27 and TRBJ2-7; tentative D call: TRBD1 (6 bases). Germline V gene lookup returns CDR1 MNHEY and CDR2 SMNVEV (reference sequence). The CDR3 has 13 amino acids. Trimming cost V 6 bases and J 0 bases, with 9 bases left between them. CDR3 protein: CASRGQRSYEQYF. Here the CDR3 DNA reads TGTGCCAGCAGAGGACAGCGCTCCTACGAGCAGTACTTC.

As concerns this clonotype: The junction departs from the called germline gene at one end, perhaps through a read error. The chain recombines TRBV7-2 with TRBJ1-6; D is ambiguous. The CDR3 is made up of 15 amino acids. Germline assignment: CDR1 SGHTA and CDR2 FQGNSA. CDR3 in DNA: TGTGCCAGCAGCTTAGCGACCCTCTATAATCCACCCCTCCACTTT. This translates into CASSLATLYNPPLHF.

In this sample, this clonotype turned up many times. The chain joins TRBV4-2 to TRBJ2-7, with 8 bases matching TRBD1. The CDR3 runs 15 residues. Germline loops: CDR1 LGHNA, CDR2 YNFKEQ. The J segment lost 3 bases and the V segment lost 0 bases, leaving 4 bases of the junction unmatched. CDR3 bases: TGTGCCAGCAGCCAAGATCCGGACAGGGACTACGAGCAGTACTTC. It yields the protein CASSQDPDRDYEQYF.

At least ten counts were recorded for this clonotype. The rearrangement uses TRBV5-1 and TRBJ2-5; 11 bases align to TRBD2. Unmatched junction bases numbered 1, after V lost 1 base and J lost 2 bases. The CDR3 consists of 15 residues. Per germline, CDR1 SGHRS and CDR2 YFSETQ. The CDR3 sequence: CASSLTSGGQETQYF. The CDR3 DNA sequence: TGCGCCAGCAGCTTGACTAGCGGGGGTCAAGAGACCCAGTACTTC. The complete variable domain, with remaining parts taken from reference TRBV5-1 and TRBJ2-5, reads KAGVTQTPRYLIKTRGQQVTLSCSPISGHRSVSWYQQTPGQGLQFLFEYFSETQRNKGNFPGRFSGRQFSNSRSEMNVSTLELGDSALYLCASSLTSGGQETQYFGPGTRLLVL.

This clonotype was counted a single time. The chain employs TRBV6-2 or TRBV6-3 and TRBJ1-5, with 9 bases that match TRBD1. The CDR3 consists of 15 residues. Trimming removed 3 bases from V and 4 bases from J; junction bases left unmatched: 4. Germline values: CDR1 MNHEY, CDR2 SVGEGT. In nucleotides, the CDR3 is TGTGCCAGCAGTTATTCGACAGGGGGGAATCAGCCCCAGCATTTT. This gives the protein CASSYSTGGNQPQHF.

This clonotype was seen more than once but under ten times. The gene calls are TRBV2 and TRBJ2-7; D is perhaps TRBD1 (6 bases). Germline V gene lookup returns CDR1 SNHLY and CDR2 FYNNEI. Trimming cost V 7 bases and J 7 bases, with 17 bases left between them. The CDR3 runs to 13 residues. The CDR3 is CASTRDIPREQYF. Here the CDR3 DNA reads TGTGCCAGCACTCGGGACATCCCTCGTGAGCAGTACTTC.

This clonotype was counted a few times. This rearrangement joins TRBV2 to TRBJ1-1, with a tentative D call TRBD1 (6 bases). Deletions cut 9 bases from V and 5 bases from J, with 19 bases between. In germline, CDR1 is SNHLY, CDR2 FYNNEI. CDR3 length equals 14 residues. The DNA of the CDR3 is TGTGCCAGAGAGAGGGGGAGGGGGGAGACTGAAGCTTTCTTT. Protein: CARERGRGETEAFF.

This clonotype occurred a few times. J is TRBJ2-2 and V is TRBV9; the D gene is possibly TRBD2 (6 bases). The CDR3 totals 17 residues. The germline V gene has CDR1 SGDLS and CDR2 YYNGEE. The V gene lost 1 base and the J gene lost 0 bases, with 13 bases spanning the gap. CDR3 residues: CASSVPRLVANTGELFF. The CDR3 DNA sequence: TGTGCCAGCAGCGTACCCAGACTAGTTGCGAACACCGGGGAGCTGTTTTTT.

The sample holds many counts of this clonotype. The J gene is TRBJ2-3, the V gene TRBV5-5, with D perhaps being TRBD1 or TRBD2 (5 bases each). In germline, CDR1 is SGHKS, CDR2 YYEKEE (reference sequence). Trimming took 2 bases from V and 4 from J, leaving 17 bases between them. There are 16 residues in the CDR3. CDR3 region: CASSFRDRRPADTQYF. The CDR3 coding sequence is TGTGCCAGCAGCTTCCGGGACCGACGGCCCGCAGATACGCAGTATTTT.

The V call is TRBV6-4, the J call TRBJ1-4, with D tentatively TRBD1 (5 bases). Trimming shortened V by 6 bases and J by 5 bases, and 22 bases separated the two germline ends. Germline CDR1 MRHNA, CDR2 SNTAGT. The CDR3 has 17 amino acids. As DNA, the CDR3 is TGTGCCAGCAGAGGGACTAGCGGCACCGGGGAAAATGAAAAACTGTTTTTT. It specifies CASRGTSGTGENEKLFF.

This clonotype appeared many times. This chain uses TRBV5-6 with TRBJ1-2, with D unresolved. Per the germline V gene, CDR1 is SGHDT and CDR2 is YYEEEE. The CDR3 runs to 16 residues. V lost 5 bases and J lost 4, with 21 bases in between. The CDR3 nucleotides read TGTGCCAGCAGAAAAGACCGCACAGTCTATGGCTATGGCTACACCTTC. This encodes CASRKDRTVYGYGYTF.

The chain couples TRBV15 to TRBJ2-3; the match to TRBD1 covers 10 bases. Trimming cost V 1 base and J 1 base; bases outside gene matches: 11. The CDR3 is 19 amino acids. In germline, CDR1 is LNHNV, CDR2 YYDKDF (reference sequence). The CDR3, as DNA: TGTGCCACCAGCAGAGGCGAGACAGGGGGCGACCGTGGCACAGATACGCAGTATTTT. Its translation: CATSRGETGGDRGTDTQYF.

This clonotype appeared many times. The rearrangement links TRBV12-3 or TRBV12-4 to TRBJ1-2; possibly TRBD1 for D (5 bases). V was clipped by 4 bases and J by 5 bases, with 14 bases between them. The CDR3 extends over 14 amino acids. CDR3 region: CASSSRGSKYGYTF. For the CDR3, the DNA is TGTGCCAGCAGTTCACGGGGGTCAAAGTATGGCTACACCTTC.

This clonotype was recorded many times. The chain joins TRBV2 to TRBJ2-2; D gene unclear. The germline V gene has CDR1 SNHLY and CDR2 FYNNEI. The V end lost 0 bases, the J end lost 0 bases, and 5 bases lay between the germline ends. The CDR3 runs to 15 residues. In DNA, the CDR3 is TGTGCCAGCAGTGAAGCGCTGGCGAACACCGGGGAGCTGTTTTTT. Translation: CASSEALANTGELFF.

As concerns this clonotype: A much larger clone sits a single nucleotide away, making a read error possible. This is likely a read error, given that the CDR3 carries no conserved phenylalanine or tryptophan at its end. The chain employs TRBV7-2 and TRBJ2-1; D is perhaps TRBD1 (5 bases). This CDR3 is built from 14 residues. The germline CDR1 and CDR2 sequences are SGHTA and FQGNSA. V lost 1 base and J 3 bases, leaving 7 bases between the germline ends. The CDR3, as DNA: TGTGCCAGCAGCTTAGTGACAGTCTACAATGAGCAGTTCCTC. It yields the protein CASSLVTVYNEQFL.

The chain has TRBV4-3 and TRBJ2-5; no firm D call. Trimming stripped 3 bases from V and 5 bases from J, with 10 bases between. The CDR3 has 13 amino acids. Germline V lookup: CDR1 LGHNA, CDR2 YSLEER. The CDR3 here is CASSQKIAETQYF. For the CDR3, the DNA is TGCGCCAGCAGCCAGAAGATCGCGGAGACCCAGTACTTC.

This clonotype was picked up many times. The chain employs TRBV15 and TRBJ1-2, with 9 bases that match TRBD1. The CDR3 extends over 15 amino acids. Germline V lookup: CDR1 LNHNV, CDR2 YYDKDF (reference sequence). V shed 5 bases and J 4 bases; nucleotides not matched to a gene: 8. This CDR3 is CATSRSGQGIYGYTF. CDR3 bases: TGTGCCACCAGCCGCTCGGGACAGGGAATCTATGGCTACACCTTC.